A single sample gave rise to the 22 T cell receptor beta chains below, sequenced in a study. TCRdb re-analysed the RT-PCR reads in MiXCR, keeping a single row per CDR3 protein. The sample has around 700,000 distinct CDR3 sequences, 12% to 15% seen once. Specimen: memory CD4+ T cells from blood. These receptors were collected from a female donor in good health, serving as a healthy control.

This clonotype was observed a handful of times. The rearrangement uses TRBV6-5 and TRBJ1-2, with 7 bases aligning to TRBD1. The CDR3 covers 14 residues. Germline CDR1 is MNHEY and CDR2 is SVGAGI. The junction had 8 bases not matched to a gene; V was cut back by 6 bases and J by 4 bases. The CDR3 loop is CASSRQGRPYGYTF. Written as DNA, the CDR3 is TGTGCCAGCAGCCGACAGGGCCGGCCCTATGGCTACACCTTC.

The chain joins TRBV11-1 to TRBJ2-2, with 7 positions matching TRBD1. Germline CDR1 reads SGHAT; CDR2 reads FQDESV (reference sequence). The CDR3 sequence is 16 residues long. Trimming removed 2 bases from V and 3 bases from J; junction bases left unmatched: 6. The DNA for the CDR3 is TGTGCCAGCAGCTTAAATAGGGGGCGCGACACCGGGGAGCTGTTTTTT. This sequence encodes CASSLNRGRDTGELFF. Variable domain in full (rest from reference TRBV11-1 and TRBJ2-2): EAEVAQSPRYKITEKSQAVAFWCDPISGHATLYWYRQILGQGPELLVQFQDESVVDDSQLPKDRFSAERLKGVDSTLKIQPAELGDSAMYLCASSLNRGRDTGELFFGEGSRLTVL.

This clonotype was picked up a small number of times. The J gene is TRBJ1-3, the V gene TRBV12-3 or TRBV12-4; D may be TRBD1 (5 bases). V lost 6 bases and J lost 2, with 20 bases in between. CDR3 length equals 17 residues. CDR3 amino acids: CASSDSGHGPPGNTIYF. DNA for the CDR3: TGTGCCAGCAGCGATTCCGGACACGGTCCCCCTGGAAACACCATATATTTT.

This sequence joins TRBV11-2 and TRBJ2-7, with 9 bases fitting TRBD1. Germline V gene data show CDR1 as SGHAT and CDR2 as FQNNGV. The J segment lost 4 bases and the V segment lost 5 bases, leaving 15 bases of the junction unmatched. The CDR3 is 17 amino acids. The CDR3 DNA is TGTGCCAGCAGCACCCTCCGACGGGACAGGGCGGAATACGAGCAGTACTTC. Translating it yields CASSTLRRDRAEYEQYF.

This clonotype has only a few counts. This chain links TRBV5-1 with TRBJ2-1; the D gene is possibly TRBD1 (6 bases). This CDR3 is 14 amino acids long. From germline, CDR1 is SGHRS and CDR2 YFSETQ. V gave up 0 bases and J gave up 10 bases, with 14 bases separating them. The CDR3 is CASSLGTGSGEQFF. The DNA for the CDR3 is TGCGCCAGCAGCTTGGGTACAGGGTCCGGGGAGCAGTTCTTC.

The chain recombines TRBV20-1 with TRBJ1-6; TRBD1 aligns across 8 bases. CDR3 length: 16 residues. From germline, CDR1 is DFQATT and CDR2 SNEGSKA (reference sequence). The V and J ends lost 1 base and 0 bases, in that order; junction bases with no gene match: 2. CDR3 DNA sequence: TGCAGTGCTAGAGCCACAGGGGGCTCCTATAATTCACCCCTCCACTTT. Amino acid sequence: CSARATGGSYNSPLHF.

In its sample, this clonotype was seen a few times. V usage is TRBV28 and J usage is TRBJ1-2; D gene ambiguous. This CDR3 comprises 14 residues. The V end was cut by 1 base, the J end by 5 bases, with 11 bases between. Germline CDR1 is MDHEN and CDR2 is SYDVKM. CDR3: CASSLYSPGYGYTF. CDR3 bases: TGTGCCAGCAGTTTATATTCTCCGGGGTATGGCTACACCTTC.

This clonotype was counted a few times. In DNA, the CDR3 is TGTGCCAGCAGGGGAGGGCAGGGTCCCTACAATGAGCAGTTCTTC. Translated: CASRGGQGPYNEQFF. J is TRBJ2-1 and V is TRBV6-2 or TRBV6-3; 7 bases are shared with TRBD2. Losses at the gene ends were 6 bases for V and 2 bases for J; bases not matched to a gene: 7. The germline gives CDR1 MNHEY, CDR2 SVGEGT. The CDR3 loop spans 15 amino acids.

The chain couples TRBV7-2 to TRBJ1-3; TRBD1 matches 11 bases. The CDR3 is 16 residues long. V gave up 5 bases and J gave up 3 bases; unmatched junction bases: 6. Germline V gene data show CDR1 as SGHTA and CDR2 as FQGNSA. The CDR3 region has the DNA TGTGCCAGCAGCCCGGAGGGGACAGGGGGTGGAAACACCATATATTTT. Amino acid sequence: CASSPEGTGGGNTIYF. The variable domain in full, with the rest retrieved from reference TRBV7-2 and TRBJ1-3, is GAGVSQSPSNKVTEKGKDVELRCDPISGHTALYWYRQSLGQGLEFLIYFQGNSAPDKSGLPSDRFSAERTGGSVSTLTIQRTQQEDSAVYLCASSPEGTGGGNTIYFGEGSWLTVV.

This clonotype was seen repeatedly, ten times or more. The chain is built from TRBV5-7 and TRBJ2-7, with 14 bases identical to TRBD2. TRBV5-7 carries the ORF label, with uncertain function. The J segment lost 4 bases and the V segment lost 3 bases, leaving 3 bases of the junction unmatched. The CDR3 contains 15 residues. The DNA for the CDR3 is TGTGCCAGCAGCTCGGGGACTAGCGGGAGATACGAGCAGTACTTC. As protein: CASSSGTSGRYEQYF.

J is TRBJ2-1 and V is TRBV12-3 or TRBV12-4; tentative D call: TRBD1 (5 bases). The CDR3 runs to 13 residues. Trimming removed 3 bases at V and 9 bases at J, with 12 bases between. CDR3 amino acids: CASSFSDSPEQFF. CDR3 nucleotide sequence: TGTGCCAGCAGTTTTTCCGACAGCCCTGAGCAGTTCTTC.

The V gene is TRBV11-2, the J gene TRBJ1-1; D remains unclear. Germline CDR1 reads SGHAT; CDR2 reads FQNNGV. V was cut by 3 bases and J by 4 bases, with 9 bases left in between. There are 13 residues in the CDR3. Written as DNA, the CDR3 is TGTGCCAGCAGCTTTGCTTGGTCCACTGAAGCTTTCTTT. Amino acids: CASSFAWSTEAFF.

This clonotype was seen only a few times. This chain uses TRBV28 with TRBJ2-5; 7 positions agree with TRBD2. Germline trimming cut 7 bases from V and 5 bases from J; bases unmatched to any gene: 4. CDR3 length: 12 amino acids. CDR1 and CDR2 from the germline V gene are MDHEN and SYDVKM. CDR3 protein: CASTSGGETQYF. The CDR3 region has the DNA TGTGCCAGCACTAGCGGCGGGGAGACCCAGTACTTC. The full variable domain, its missing parts supplied by reference TRBV28 and TRBJ2-5, is DVKVTQSSRYLVKRTGEKVFLECVQDMDHENMFWYRQDPGLGLRLIYFSYDVKMKEKGDIPEGYSVSREKKERFSLILESASTNQTSMYLCASTSGGETQYFGPGTRLLVL.

The chain couples TRBV5-4 to TRBJ2-7, with D tentatively TRBD1 (6 bases). The V gene's germline CDR1 is SGHNT and CDR2 YYREEE (reference sequence). This CDR3 has 14 residues. V lost 2 bases and J 2 bases, leaving 11 bases between the germline ends. The CDR3 region is CASSFSEGAYEQYF. As DNA, the CDR3 is TGTGCCAGCAGCTTTTCCGAGGGGGCCTACGAGCAGTACTTC.

The chain combines TRBV24-1 with TRBJ1-1; no definite D call. Germline CDR1 is KGHDR and CDR2 is SFDVKD. V lost 9 bases to trimming and J lost 1 base, with 5 bases between them. This CDR3 region has 11 residues. In DNA form, the CDR3 reads TGTGCCACCGAAAAGAACACTGAAGCTTTCTTT. Its protein product is CATEKNTEAFF.

This clonotype was seen repeatedly, ten times or more. This chain connects TRBV4-2 to TRBJ1-2; weak D call: TRBD1 (5 bases). V dropped 7 bases and J dropped 3 bases, with 18 bases sitting between them. The germline V gene has CDR1 LGHNA and CDR2 YNFKEQ. The CDR3 totals 15 residues. The CDR3 is CASTIGASDYYGYTF. CDR3 sequence (DNA): TGTGCCAGCACCATAGGGGCTAGCGACTACTATGGCTACACCTTC.

This clonotype was observed a handful of times. This chain links TRBV15 with TRBJ2-5, with a possible D match to TRBD1 (7 bases). From germline, CDR1 is LNHNV and CDR2 YYDKDF (reference sequence). The CDR3 has 15 amino acids. V dropped 5 bases and J dropped 4 bases, with 17 bases sitting between them. CDR3 bases: TGTGCCACCAGCGTCAACGGAGGGGGCGGAGAGACCCAGTACTTC. Its protein product is CATSVNGGGGETQYF.

This clonotype was detected many times. DNA for the CDR3: TGTGCCAGCAGTTTAAGGGCAGGGGTCAATCAGCCCCAGCATTTT. Protein: CASSLRAGVNQPQHF. The chain is built from TRBV12-3 or TRBV12-4 and TRBJ1-5, with D perhaps matching TRBD1 (6 bases). V lost 2 bases, J lost 3 bases, and 11 bases lay in between. CDR3 length: 15 residues.

This clonotype was seen only a few times. The chain uses TRBV6-2 or TRBV6-3 and TRBJ1-2, with TRBD1 matching over 8 bases. Germline V lookup: CDR1 MNHEY, CDR2 SVGEGT. The CDR3 length is 14 residues. Trimming took 2 bases from V and 9 from J; bases not matched to a gene: 8. CDR3 in amino acids: CASSYLRTGYSYTF. The CDR3 DNA sequence: TGTGCCAGCAGTTACCTTCGGACAGGGTATAGCTACACCTTC.

There are many counts of this clonotype. The V call is TRBV11-2, the J call TRBJ2-3, with a weak D call TRBD1 (6 bases). V dropped 6 bases and J dropped 7 bases, with 20 bases sitting between them. The germline V gene has CDR1 SGHAT and CDR2 FQNNGV. The CDR3 loop spans 15 amino acids. CDR3 coding DNA: TGTGCCAGCAGGGAGATGGGGGCTGGATTAAATACGCAGTATTTT. It encodes CASREMGAGLNTQYF. The full variable domain, in which reference TRBV11-2 and TRBJ2-3 provide the parts outside the CDR3, is EAGVAQSPRYKIIEKRQSVAFWCNPISGHATLYWYQQILGQGPKLLIQFQNNGVVDDSQLPKDRFSAERLKGVDSTLKIQPAKLEDSAVYLCASREMGAGLNTQYFGPGTRLTVL.

The chain recombines TRBV6-5 with TRBJ2-3; D may be TRBD2 (7 bases). Germline CDR1 is MNHEY and CDR2 is SVGAGI. Deletions cut 10 bases from V and 2 bases from J, with 13 bases between. The CDR3 has 13 residues. CDR3 bases: TGTGCCACACTCGGGGGGCTCACAGATACGCAGTATTTT. It yields the protein CATLGGLTDTQYF.

There are a few counts of this clonotype. V and J are TRBV20-1 and TRBJ2-7, with TRBD2 matching over 9 bases. The CDR3 runs to 13 residues. Trimming at V came to 6 bases and at J to 3 bases, leaving 6 bases not matched to a gene. From germline, CDR1 is DFQATT and CDR2 SNEGSKA (reference sequence). CDR3 sequence: CSASGTSLYEQYF. CDR3 DNA sequence: TGCAGTGCGTCCGGGACTAGCCTCTACGAGCAGTACTTC.